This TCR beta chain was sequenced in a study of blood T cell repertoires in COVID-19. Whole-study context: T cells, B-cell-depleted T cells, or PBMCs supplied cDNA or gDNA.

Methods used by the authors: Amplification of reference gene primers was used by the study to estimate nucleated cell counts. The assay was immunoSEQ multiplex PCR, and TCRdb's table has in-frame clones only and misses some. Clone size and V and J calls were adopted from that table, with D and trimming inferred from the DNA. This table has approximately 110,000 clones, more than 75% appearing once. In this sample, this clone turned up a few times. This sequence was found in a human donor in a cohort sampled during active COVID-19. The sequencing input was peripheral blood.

CDR3 sequence (DNA): TGTGCCAGCAGCCCCGGACTAGCAGCCGGGGAGCTGTTTTTT. This codes for CASSPGLAAGELFF. The chain couples TRBV7-3 to TRBJ2-2, with 8 bases that match TRBD2. J gave up 6 bases and V 5 bases, and 5 bases lay outside the gene matches. CDR1 is SGHTA, CDR2 FQGTGA, per germline. The length of the CDR3 is 14 residues. Based on the CDR3 plus reference TRBV7-3 and TRBJ2-2, the full variable domain is GAGVSQTPSNKVTEKGKYVELRCDPISGHTALYWYRQSLGQGPEFLIYFQGTGAADDSGLPNDRFFAVRPEGSVSTLKIQRTERGDSAVYLCASSPGLAAGELFFGEGSRLTVL.